These 5 T cell receptor beta chains came from one sample sequenced in a study of T cell responses to AZD1222 COVID-19 vaccine. The protocol was immunoSEQ multiplex PCR, while the TCRdb copy is restricted to in-frame clones and leaves out a portion. The sample consists of 150,000 or so clones, about 92% of them appearing once. The sequences come from peripheral blood, collected on day 0 of AZD1222 vaccination. These receptors came from an adult in good health.

The chain is built from TRBV5-4 and TRBJ2-2; no clear D gene. V was shortened by 0 bases and J by 0 bases, with 9 bases between the two germline ends. Germline CDR1 SGHNT, CDR2 YYREEE (reference sequence). This CDR3 comprises 16 residues. This CDR3 reads CASSLEGYPNTGELFF. CDR3 nucleotides: TGTGCCAGCAGCTTGGAGGGCTATCCGAACACCGGGGAGCTGTTTTTT.

The chain uses TRBV11-2 and TRBJ1-1; weak D call: TRBD1 (6 bases). Trimming left V 1 base short and J 5 bases short, with 11 bases between. The CDR3 spans 14 residues. CDR1 is SGHAT and CDR2 is FQNNGV in the germline V gene. This chain's CDR3 is CASSLVTGLTEAFF. For the CDR3, the DNA is TGTGCCAGCAGCTTAGTTACAGGGCTTACTGAAGCTTTCTTT.

The V gene is TRBV18, the J gene TRBJ2-1; 8 bases fit TRBD2. The CDR3 contains 17 residues. Trimming at V came to 0 bases and at J to 0 bases, leaving 4 bases not matched to a gene. Germline assignment: CDR1 KGHSH and CDR2 LQKENI. CDR3 in DNA: TGTGCCAGCTCACCACCTGGTGGGACTAGCTCCTACAATGAGCAGTTCTTC. This encodes CASSPPGGTSSYNEQFF.

CDR3 coding DNA: TGTGCCAGCAGTGAATTGGGGACAGGGGGAAATCAGCCCCAGCATTTT. Residues: CASSELGTGGNQPQHF. The chain couples TRBV6-1 to TRBJ1-5; 11 nucleotides match TRBD1. The junction had 4 bases not matched to a gene; V was cut back by 2 bases and J by 4 bases. Germline assignment: CDR1 MNHNS and CDR2 SASEGT. The CDR3 runs 16 residues.

The chain is built from TRBV30 and TRBJ1-4, with D hard to call. The CDR3 has 11 residues. Germline assignment: CDR1 GTSNPN and CDR2 SVGIG (reference sequence). Trimming pared 4 bases from V and 7 bases from J, leaving 7 bases between. The CDR3 bases are TGTGCCTGGAAGCGCCCTGAAAAACTGTTTTTT. Its translation: CAWKRPEKLFF.